This entry concerns a single TCR beta chain. Its target is not known. For the second PCR, which ran for about 7 to 11 cycles, a sample-barcoded 5' primer and a J-beta primer mix were used. TCRdb recomputed calls from the 5' RACE reads with MiXCR, one row per CDR3 protein. The data contain 2 million or so distinct CDR3 sequences, approximately 50% of them seen just once; the ten biggest clones take up 2.1%. The entry originates in a study of blood T cells in healthy people across ages. Study-wide points: There were more naive CD4+ cells and higher diversity in long-lived donors than in aged donors. With age, beta diversity per million T cells declined roughly linearly, significantly by 40.

Peripheral blood, about 9.8 milliliters per donor, was collected. Total RNA extraction produced at least 5.5 micrograms (per sample) for the study. With V trimmed by 5 bases and J by 3 bases, 6 bases remained unmatched. The CDR3 is 15 amino acids. This clonotype originated in a woman aged 40 to 49 in good health. The chain links TRBV12-3 or TRBV12-4 to TRBJ1-4; 7 bases fit TRBD1. Sequencing used blood. CDR3 amino acids: CASSRMTGPNEKLFF. In DNA form, the CDR3 reads TGTGCCAGCAGTAGAATGACAGGGCCTAATGAAAAACTGTTTTTT.